This entry concerns a single T cell receptor (beta chain). In the authors' methods: Estimation of nucleated cell counts was performed using reference gene primer amplification. Clones were read by immunoSEQ multiplex PCR, and TCRdb kept only the in-frame ones, dropping some. V and J calls plus clone size are reproduced from that table; the DNA served to infer D and trimming. This sample has approximately 190,000 clones, with approximately 84% found just once. This entry belongs to a study of blood T cell repertoires in COVID-19. Study summary: The study drew acute and convalescent COVID-19 samples from the United States, Italy and Spain.

The CDR3 has 16 amino acids. Germline values: CDR1 SGHRS, CDR2 YFSETQ. The ends lost 4 bases at V and 5 bases at J; junction bases unmatched: 13. The TCR sequence derives from a man aged 35 to 55 who had recovered from COVID-19. The chain has TRBV5-1 and TRBJ2-3; 7 nucleotides line up with TRBD2. Specimen: PBMCs or T cells enriched from blood (not recorded which). The CDR3 nucleotides are TGCGCCAGCAGCCCGGGACTAAGGGGTATGGAAGATACGCAGTATTTT. As protein: CASSPGLRGMEDTQYF.